This T cell receptor (beta chain) is from a study of T cell repertoires in cytomegalovirus infection. Across the whole study: Recently described HLA-C-restricted plus well-studied HLA-B-restricted CMV epitopes were used. Matching HLA type, along with CMV infection, was indicated by public TCR beta signatures. General study findings and limits: Clonotypes of TCR beta that were HLA-C-restricted and CMV-specific dominated the ex vivo response. Individuals carrying CMV plus the relevant HLA were identified by cumulative frequency of public TCR beta families.

The CDR3 is made up of 13 amino acids. The V end was cut by 6 bases, the J end by 8 bases, with 15 bases between. CDR1 and CDR2 (germline): SGHRS, YFSETQ. TCRdb re-analysed the reads in MiXCR, keeping a single row per CDR3 protein. Of approximately 280,000 distinct CDR3 sequences listed, about 20% were seen once; the top ten hold approximately 19%. The table lists this clonotype with a count of one. Antigen specificity is unknown. Sequences were derived from cultured PBMCs, sampled from culture after CMV antigen stimulation. The rearrangement links TRBV5-1 to TRBJ2-1; D possibly corresponds to TRBD1 (5 bases). This TCR was sampled from a human donor in good health (CMV status not recorded). Some clones in this sample may be carry-over from other donors' samples. In DNA, the CDR3 is TGCGCCAGCACCCCCGACAGTAGGTATGAGCAGTTCTTC. Its translation: CASTPDSRYEQFF.